The clone carrying this TCR beta chain was counted many times. Antigen: not known. The entry originates in a study of beta chain features in type 1 diabetes. Background on the study: Fewer than 140,000,000 sorted cells were examined across all samples.

This CDR3 is built from 14 residues. V was pared by 2 bases and J by 0 bases, with 7 bases between. In germline, CDR1 is MNHNY, CDR2 SVGAGI (reference sequence). Overall study findings and caveats: Among all four CD4+ subsets, Type 1 diabetes patients had TCRB CDR3s that were moderately but significantly shorter.

A sort by CD45RO/CCR7/CD25/CD127/CD95/CD27 yielded CD4+ naive, central memory, regulatory and stem cell-like memory cells. Purities in excess of 95% were seen in all sorted populations. As every portion of the isolated RNA was reverse transcribed, the sequencing read expressed TCRB transcripts. Clones were sequenced by immunoSEQ multiplex PCR, and TCRdb holds only the in-frame ones, with some missing. The sample carries about 140,000 clones, about 13% recorded once. The chain joins TRBV6-6 to TRBJ1-1; D is perhaps TRBD1 (5 bases). This TCR derives from a man in his late teens or twenties with type 1 diabetes. The specimen sequenced was central memory CD4+ T cells from blood. The CDR3 DNA follows: TGTGCCAGCAGTTACCGACAGATGAACACTGAAGCTTTCTTT. Protein product: CASSYRQMNTEAFF.